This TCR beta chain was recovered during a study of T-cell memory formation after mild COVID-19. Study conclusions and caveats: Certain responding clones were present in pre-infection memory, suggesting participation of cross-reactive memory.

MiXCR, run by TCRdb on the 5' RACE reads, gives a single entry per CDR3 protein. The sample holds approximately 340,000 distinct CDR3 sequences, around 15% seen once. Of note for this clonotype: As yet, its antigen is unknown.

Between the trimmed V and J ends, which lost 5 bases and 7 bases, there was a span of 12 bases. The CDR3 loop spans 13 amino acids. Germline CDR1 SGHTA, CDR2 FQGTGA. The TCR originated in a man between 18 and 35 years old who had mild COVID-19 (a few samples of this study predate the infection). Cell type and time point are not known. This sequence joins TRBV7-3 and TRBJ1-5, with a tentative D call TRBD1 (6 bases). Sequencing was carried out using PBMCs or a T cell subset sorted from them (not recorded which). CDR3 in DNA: TGTGCCAGCAGCCAGGGGATGGGGCAGCCCCAGCATTTT. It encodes CASSQGMGQPQHF. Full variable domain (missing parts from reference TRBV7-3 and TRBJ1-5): GAGVSQTPSNKVTEKGKYVELRCDPISGHTALYWYRQSLGQGPEFLIYFQGTGAADDSGLPNDRFFAVRPEGSVSTLKIQRTERGDSAVYLCASSQGMGQPQHFGDGTRLSIL.